The 22 T cell receptor beta chains below were found in one sample sequenced in a study of T cells in Graves' hyperthyroidism and ophthalmopathy (dated 2019 in TCRdb). The receptor library was made with multiplex PCR. Instrument used: Illumina HiSeq 2000. TCR beta CDR3 regions were amplified from RNA transcripts. The first round of RT-PCR for the TCR CDR3 was performed with the HTBI primer set and the Qiagen OneStep RT-PCR kit. In TCRdb, the public reads were trimmed at Q25 with fastp and aligned with MiXCR, with productive beta chains retained. Every entry covers one CDR3 protein and lists the most common genes and DNA from its rows. The sample contains fewer than 750,000 distinct CDR3 sequences, about 14% of them found a single time. The ten largest clones take up 4% to 5.5% of the sample. The specimen sequenced was blood. The receptors stem from a woman aged 40 to 49 with Graves' ophthalmopathy.

The chain links TRBV19 to TRBJ1-2; TRBD1 matches at 7 bases. The CDR3 length is 15 residues. The V gene end was trimmed by 4 bases and the J gene end by 2 bases; junction bases not matched to a gene: 7. CDR1 is LNHDA and CDR2 is SQIVND in the germline V gene (reference sequence). In nucleotides, the CDR3 is TGTGCCAGTAGTACCCGACAGGGTGGGAACTATGGCTACACCTTC. This encodes CASSTRQGGNYGYTF.

Many counts were recorded for this clonotype. This chain connects TRBV6-1 to TRBJ2-7; D not certain. Trimming left V 7 bases short and J 3 bases short, with 16 bases between. Germline CDR1 is MNHNS and CDR2 is SASEGT. The CDR3 contains 14 residues. As DNA, the CDR3 is TGTGCCAGCAATCACATCCGGCAGGACTACGAGCAGTACTTC. It encodes CASNHIRQDYEQYF.

As for this clonotype: One end of the junction does not line up with germline, which may come from a read error. J is TRBJ2-7 and V is TRBV6-1; D is ambiguous. The CDR3 is 14 amino acids. Looked up from germline, CDR1 is MNHNS and CDR2 is SASEGT. CDR3 nucleotides: TGTGCCTGCAGCTCAACGACCGGATCCTACGAGCAGTACTTC. Translated: CACSSTTGSYEQYF.

This clonotype has a handful of counts. The chain carries TRBV29-1 and TRBJ1-2; D may be TRBD1 (5 bases). Germline CDR1 SQVTM, CDR2 ANQGSEA. CDR3 length: 11 residues. Trimming pared 6 bases from V and 6 bases from J, leaving 11 bases between. CDR3 sequence reads: CSVRRDDGYTF. For the CDR3, the DNA is TGCAGCGTCCGAAGGGACGATGGCTACACCTTC.

This clonotype was recorded many times. This chain connects TRBV30 to TRBJ2-5, with 8 bases fitting TRBD2. Per germline, CDR1 GTSNPN and CDR2 SVGIG (reference sequence). J was trimmed by 3 bases and V by 3 bases; bases with no gene match: 0. There are 12 residues in the CDR3. The CDR3 loop is CAWRLAEETQYF. The CDR3 DNA sequence: TGTGCCTGGAGACTAGCGGAAGAGACCCAGTACTTC.

The rearrangement uses TRBV2 and TRBJ2-7; TRBD2 might be the D (6 bases). The CDR3 runs 14 residues. Trimming left V 7 bases short and J 3 bases short, with 16 bases between. Per the germline V gene, CDR1 is SNHLY and CDR2 is FYNNEI. The CDR3 coding sequence is TGTGCCAGCACCGAGGGGAGGCTCGTCTACGAGCAGTACTTC. Translation: CASTEGRLVYEQYF.

This clonotype has a count of ten or more. The chain employs TRBV6-4 and TRBJ2-7; 9 bases line up with TRBD2. Germline CDR1 is MRHNA and CDR2 is SNTAGT. The V segment lost 2 bases and the J segment 3 bases; nucleotides outside the gene matches: 8. The CDR3 is 16 amino acids. In nucleotides, the CDR3 is TGTGCCAGCAGTGACCCTGGGACTAGCAGAGACTACGAGCAGTACTTC. Amino acids: CASSDPGTSRDYEQYF.

This clonotype occurred many times. The V gene is TRBV12-5, the J gene TRBJ2-5; 13 nucleotides match TRBD2. V lost 6 bases to trimming and J lost 5 bases; unmatched junction nucleotides: 9. Germline CDR1 is LGHNT and CDR2 is FRNRAP. CDR3 length: 16 amino acids. The CDR3 is CASGPTSGRAFETQYF. The CDR3 coding sequence is TGTGCTAGTGGCCCAACTAGCGGGAGGGCTTTCGAGACCCAGTACTTC.

In its sample, this clonotype was seen many times. The V gene is TRBV6-4, the J gene TRBJ2-2; D ambiguous. Germline values: CDR1 MRHNA, CDR2 SNTAGT. This CDR3 region has 12 residues. The V end lost 6 bases, the J end lost 3 bases, and 5 bases lay between the germline ends. CDR3 protein: CASSAYTGELFF. As DNA, the CDR3 is TGTGCCAGCAGCGCATACACCGGGGAGCTGTTTTTT.

This clonotype was seen many times. The chain joins TRBV28 to TRBJ1-5; tentative D call: TRBD1 (6 bases). Germline CDR1 and CDR2: MDHEN and SYDVKM. V lost 2 bases and J lost 0, with 14 bases in between. This CDR3 region has 17 residues. The CDR3 protein is CASSLTGMWDSNQPQHF. The CDR3, as DNA: TGTGCCAGCAGTTTAACAGGGATGTGGGATAGCAATCAGCCCCAGCATTTT.

This clonotype has ten or more counts. V gene TRBV11-2 combines with J gene TRBJ2-2; D gene ambiguous. The CDR3 is 14 amino acids. V was shortened by 0 bases and J by 6 bases, with 8 bases between the two germline ends. The V gene's germline CDR1 is SGHAT and CDR2 FQNNGV. This CDR3 reads CASSLDPIAGELFF. The DNA of the CDR3 is TGTGCCAGCAGCTTAGATCCAATCGCCGGGGAGCTGTTTTTT.

This clonotype was seen repeatedly, ten times or more. The gene calls are TRBV7-2 and TRBJ2-5, with D possibly called TRBD1 or TRBD2 (5 bases each). The CDR3 has 15 residues. Germline V CDR1 and CDR2: SGHTA, FQGNSA. Trimming pared 2 bases from V and 0 bases from J, leaving 10 bases between. Here the CDR3 reads CASSLLGVYQETQYF. CDR3 nucleotide sequence: TGTGCCAGCAGCTTACTGGGGGTGTACCAAGAGACCCAGTACTTC.

This clonotype was seen ten or more times. The chain carries TRBV11-2 and TRBJ2-7; TRBD2 matches at 12 bases. Trimming removed 2 bases from V and 2 bases from J; junction bases left unmatched: 7. CDR3 length: 17 amino acids. Germline values: CDR1 SGHAT, CDR2 FQNNGV. This CDR3 reads CASSLLLAGGNPYEQYF. The CDR3 nucleotides are TGTGCCAGCAGCTTATTACTAGCGGGAGGCAACCCCTACGAGCAGTACTTC.

This clonotype was counted between two and nine times. The junction differs from germline at one of its ends, possibly a read error. The chain joins TRBV11-2 to TRBJ2-2; D is unclear. Germline V lookup: CDR1 SGHAT, CDR2 FQNNGV. The CDR3 has 16 residues. The CDR3 region has the DNA TGTACCAGCAGCTTAAGGACGGCCAGAACTACCGGGGAGCTGTTTTTT. As protein: CTSSLRTARTTGELFF.

This clonotype was observed a single time. The chain combines TRBV28 with TRBJ2-7, with D uncertain. Germline V lookup: CDR1 MDHEN, CDR2 SYDVKM. The CDR3 length is 13 residues. The ends were cut back, 6 bases at V and 2 bases at J, with 11 bases in the middle. The CDR3 DNA reads TGTGCCAGCAGCCCCCCCGACGCCTACGAGCAGTACTTC. Translation gives CASSPPDAYEQYF.

Many counts were recorded for this clonotype. This chain connects TRBV28 to TRBJ2-7; a weak D match, TRBD1 (5 bases). The CDR3 length is 14 residues. Germline V gene sequence: CDR1 MDHEN, CDR2 SYDVKM. V lost 1 base to trimming and J lost 3 bases, with 10 bases between them. CDR3 DNA sequence: TGTGCCAGCAGTTTATCCCCGGACATCTACGAGCAGTACTTC. Protein: CASSLSPDIYEQYF.

This clonotype was observed many times. The rearrangement uses TRBV12-3 or TRBV12-4 and TRBJ1-1; no clear D. V gave up 3 bases and J gave up 1 base, with 9 bases separating them. The CDR3 length is 14 residues. The CDR3 is CASSFEHQNTEAFF. As DNA, the CDR3 is TGTGCCAGCAGTTTTGAACACCAGAACACTGAAGCTTTCTTT.

There are many counts of this clonotype. The chain uses TRBV12-3 or TRBV12-4 and TRBJ2-7; D may be TRBD1 or TRBD2 (5 bases each). Trimming shortened V by 8 bases and J by 2 bases, and 22 bases separated the two germline ends. The CDR3 loop spans 16 amino acids. The CDR3 DNA reads TGTGCCAGCGACTTAATTTGGGGGAGATCTCCCTACGAGCAGTACTTC. This sequence encodes CASDLIWGRSPYEQYF.

This clonotype has a count of ten or more. The chain employs TRBV12-3 or TRBV12-4 and TRBJ1-5; D may be TRBD1 (5 bases). The CDR3 length is 12 residues. V was trimmed by 7 bases and J by 5 bases, leaving 9 bases between them. This chain's CDR3 is CASKTGDQPQHF. In nucleotides, the CDR3 is TGTGCCAGCAAAACAGGTGATCAGCCCCAGCATTTT.

The V call is TRBV15, the J call TRBJ1-1; D ambiguous. Germline V CDR1 and CDR2: LNHNV, YYDKDF (reference sequence). The CDR3 is 15 amino acids. Trimming left V 0 bases short and J 0 bases short, with 8 bases between. The CDR3 sequence is CATSRDSFMNTEAFF. CDR3 in DNA: TGTGCCACCAGCAGAGACAGTTTTATGAACACTGAAGCTTTCTTT. The whole variable domain, remainder taken from reference TRBV15 and TRBJ1-1, is DAMVIQNPRYQVTQFGKPVTLSCSQTLNHNVMYWYQQKSSQAPKLLFHYYDKDFNNEADTPDNFQSRRPNTSFCFLDIRSPGLGDTAMYLCATSRDSFMNTEAFFGQGTRLTVV.

In its sample, this clonotype was seen once. The chain joins TRBV19 to TRBJ2-7; D is possibly TRBD1 (6 bases). Trimming removed 1 base at V and 9 bases at J, with 13 bases between. Germline CDR1 LNHDA, CDR2 SQIVND (reference sequence). The CDR3 extends over 13 amino acids. DNA of the CDR3: TGTGCCAGTAGTATAGTCCCAGGGGAGCCGCAGTACTTC. It yields the protein CASSIVPGEPQYF.

This clonotype was found a few times. The rearrangement links TRBV5-4 to TRBJ2-7, with 7 bases aligning to TRBD2. This CDR3 has 13 amino acids. The junction had 6 bases not matched to a gene; V was cut back by 3 bases and J by 6 bases. The germline CDR1 and CDR2 sequences are SGHNT and YYREEE (reference sequence). In nucleotides, the CDR3 is TGTGCCAGCAGCTGGGGGGGGACCCCCGAGCAGTACTTC. Translation: CASSWGGTPEQYF. Complete variable domain (other parts from reference TRBV5-4 and TRBJ2-7): ETGVTQSPTHLIKTRGQQVTLRCSSQSGHNTVSWYQQALGQGPQFIFQYYREEENGRGNFPPRFSGLQFPNYSSELNVNALELDDSALYLCASSWGGTPEQYFGPGTRLTVT.